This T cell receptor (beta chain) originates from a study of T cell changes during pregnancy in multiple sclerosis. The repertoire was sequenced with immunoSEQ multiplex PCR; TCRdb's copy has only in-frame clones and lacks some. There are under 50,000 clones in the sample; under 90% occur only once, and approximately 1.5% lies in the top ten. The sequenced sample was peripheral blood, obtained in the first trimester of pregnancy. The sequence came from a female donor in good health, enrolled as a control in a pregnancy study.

The CDR3 DNA sequence: TGCAGCGTTACGGGACAGGGAACAGATACGCAGTATTTT. Translated: CSVTGQGTDTQYF. The genes are TRBV29-1 and TRBJ2-3, with 9 bases lining up with TRBD1. With V trimmed by 5 bases and J by 3 bases, 3 bases remained unmatched. Germline V CDR1 and CDR2: SQVTM, ANQGSEA. CDR3 length: 13 amino acids.